This is a list of T cell receptor beta chains from one sample in a study of cytomegalovirus exposure and HLA in healthy donors. Here immunoSEQ multiplex PCR was the method, and the copy in TCRdb shows in-frame clones only, minus some. The data hold under 100,000 clones, with about three quarters observed a single time. Input material: PBMCs. The receptors derive from a woman in her 50s in good health and CMV-seropositive. Both conserved end residues are part of each CDR3. Fields, in order: D gene, clone size, V gene, J gene, CDR3 DNA, CDR3 protein. The D gene is left open where the match is weak. Expanded clones get a size class; other rows say once, few or many, or leave the size out.

D gene: TRBD1; clone size: -; V gene: TRBV29-1; J gene: TRBJ2-1; CDR3 DNA: TGCAGCGTTTCTGAGACAGGGCTGTTCTTC; CDR3 protein: CSVSETGLFF
D gene: -; clone size: few; V gene: TRBV27; J gene: TRBJ1-5; CDR3 DNA: TGTGCCAGCAGTCAAATTCTAGGGGTCGGCAATCAGCCCCAGCATTTT; CDR3 protein: CASSQILGVGNQPQHF
D gene: TRBD1; clone size: few; V gene: TRBV18; J gene: TRBJ1-2; CDR3 DNA: TGTGCCAGCTCACCAAGGGACAGCGCTAACTATGGCTACACCTTC; CDR3 protein: CASSPRDSANYGYTF
D gene: -; clone size: -; V gene: TRBV11-3; J gene: TRBJ2-3; CDR3 DNA: TGTGCCAGCAGCTTTTTTCTAGCATCAGATACGCAGTATTTT; CDR3 protein: CASSFFLASDTQYF
D gene: -; clone size: -; V gene: TRBV6-5; J gene: TRBJ2-7; CDR3 DNA: TGTGCCAGCAGTACCAGAATCGAGGCCGAGCAGTACTTC; CDR3 protein: CASSTRIEAEQYF
D gene: -; clone size: -; V gene: TRBV19; J gene: TRBJ2-1; CDR3 DNA: TGTGCCAGTAGTATAGCCAGTGGGGGCCTCGATGAGCAGTTCTTC; CDR3 protein: CASSIASGGLDEQFF
D gene: -; clone size: -; V gene: TRBV7-8; J gene: TRBJ2-7; CDR3 DNA: TGTGCCAGCAGCACCGGGGTAGCGGAGGATTACGAGCAGTACTTC; CDR3 protein: CASSTGVAEDYEQYF
D gene: -; clone size: few; V gene: TRBV10-3; J gene: TRBJ1-1; CDR3 DNA: TGTGCCATCAGTGAGTTCGGGGAAGGGGCTTTCTTT; CDR3 protein: CAISEFGEGAFF
D gene: TRBD2; clone size: -; V gene: TRBV7-8; J gene: TRBJ2-1; CDR3 DNA: TGTGCCAGCAGCTTTAGCGGGAGTCTTGAGCAGTTCTTC; CDR3 protein: CASSFSGSLEQFF
D gene: -; clone size: -; V gene: TRBV9; J gene: TRBJ2-3; CDR3 DNA: TGTGCCAGCAGCGTAGTTTCGGGCACAGATACGCAGTATTTT; CDR3 protein: CASSVVSGTDTQYF
D gene: TRBD1; clone size: -; V gene: TRBV6-1; J gene: TRBJ1-1; CDR3 DNA: TGTGCCAGCAAGGGACAGGGCGTGAACACTGAAGCTTTCTTT; CDR3 protein: CASKGQGVNTEAFF
D gene: -; clone size: -; V gene: TRBV2; J gene: TRBJ2-1; CDR3 DNA: TGTGCCAGCAGTGTCAACTCCTACAATGAGCAGTTCTTC; CDR3 protein: CASSVNSYNEQFF
D gene: -; clone size: -; V gene: TRBV6-8; J gene: TRBJ2-3; CDR3 DNA: TGTGCCAGCAGTTACTCGGAGACAGATACGCAGTATTTT; CDR3 protein: CASSYSETDTQYF
D gene: TRBD1; clone size: -; V gene: TRBV2; J gene: TRBJ1-3; CDR3 DNA: TGTGCCAGCAGCCAACGGACAGGGGGCGTAAACACCATATATTTT; CDR3 protein: CASSQRTGGVNTIYF
D gene: TRBD2; clone size: -; V gene: TRBV19; J gene: TRBJ2-1; CDR3 DNA: TGTGCCAGTAGTGTAGGACTAGCGTTCGGTGATGAGCAGTTCTTC; CDR3 protein: CASSVGLAFGDEQFF
D gene: -; clone size: -; V gene: TRBV7-9; J gene: TRBJ2-7; CDR3 DNA: TGTTCCAGCAGCTTTTTCCAGGAGGGAGAGCAGTACTTC; CDR3 protein: CSSSFFQEGEQYF
D gene: TRBD2; clone size: -; V gene: TRBV5-5; J gene: TRBJ2-3; CDR3 DNA: TGTGCCAGCAGCGTTGCCAGCGGGAGGGCCGTAGATACGCAGTATTTT; CDR3 protein: CASSVASGRAVDTQYF
D gene: TRBD2; clone size: -; V gene: TRBV5-4; J gene: TRBJ2-1; CDR3 DNA: TGTGCCAGCAGCTTTGGGAGCGGGGTGGGCAATGAGCAGTTCTTC; CDR3 protein: CASSFGSGVGNEQFF
D gene: -; clone size: -; V gene: TRBV28; J gene: TRBJ2-5; CDR3 DNA: TGTGCCACCAGAAAGGGAGAACAAGAGACCCAGTACTTC; CDR3 protein: CATRKGEQETQYF
D gene: TRBD1; clone size: -; V gene: TRBV7-2; J gene: TRBJ1-2; CDR3 DNA: TGTGCCAGCAGCTTATTTTGGGACAGGGGGAATGGCTACACCTTC; CDR3 protein: CASSLFWDRGNGYTF
D gene: -; clone size: -; V gene: TRBV9; J gene: TRBJ2-6; CDR3 DNA: TGTGCCAGCAGCGCCCCGGCAGGGGTCGTCCTGACTTTC; CDR3 protein: CASSAPAGVVLTF
D gene: -; clone size: -; V gene: TRBV5-1; J gene: TRBJ1-1; CDR3 DNA: TGCGCCAGCAGCTTGGCCGGAGGAGGTGGGGACACTGAAGCTTTCTTT; CDR3 protein: CASSLAGGGGDTEAFF
D gene: TRBD1; clone size: -; V gene: TRBV4-1; J gene: TRBJ2-2; CDR3 DNA: TGCGCCAGCAGCCAAGAAACTGACAGGGGGCGGGGAAGGCTGTTTTTT; CDR3 protein: CASSQETDRGRGRLFF
D gene: TRBD2; clone size: few; V gene: TRBV13; J gene: TRBJ2-3; CDR3 DNA: TGTGCCAGCAGCACCGGACTAGCGGGGAGGGGGGACACAGATACGCAGTATTTT; CDR3 protein: CASSTGLAGRGDTDTQYF
D gene: TRBD2; clone size: -; V gene: TRBV28; J gene: TRBJ2-7; CDR3 DNA: TGTGCCAGCAGTTTACCGACTAGCGGGATTAAGGGTCAGTACTTC; CDR3 protein: CASSLPTSGIKGQYF
D gene: TRBD1; clone size: -; V gene: TRBV28; J gene: TRBJ2-3; CDR3 DNA: TGTGCCAGCAGTCCTCCGGGGACAGGGGGTTTAGATACGCAGTATTTT; CDR3 protein: CASSPPGTGGLDTQYF
D gene: -; clone size: -; V gene: TRBV9; J gene: TRBJ2-3; CDR3 DNA: TGTGCCAGCAGCCCTGCTCCCAGTATGGTTACGCAGTATTTT; CDR3 protein: CASSPAPSMVTQYF
D gene: -; clone size: few; V gene: TRBV10-3; J gene: TRBJ2-1; CDR3 DNA: TGTGCCATCAGTGAGTCAACACTAGGTGCGTTCTTC; CDR3 protein: CAISESTLGAFF
D gene: TRBD2; clone size: -; V gene: TRBV5-1; J gene: TRBJ2-3; CDR3 DNA: TGCGCCAGCAGCTATGGGGGGACTAGCGGCACAGATACGCAGTATTTT; CDR3 protein: CASSYGGTSGTDTQYF
D gene: TRBD2; clone size: few; V gene: TRBV9; J gene: TRBJ2-1; CDR3 DNA: TGTGCCAGCAGCGTAGGGGGGGGACCTTACAATGAGCAGTTCTTC; CDR3 protein: CASSVGGGPYNEQFF
D gene: TRBD1; clone size: few; V gene: TRBV5-1; J gene: TRBJ1-1; CDR3 DNA: TGCGCCAGCAGCTTGGACTGGGACAGGGTGGGGAACACTGAAGCTTTCTTT; CDR3 protein: CASSLDWDRVGNTEAFF
D gene: TRBD1; clone size: -; V gene: TRBV28; J gene: TRBJ2-4; CDR3 DNA: TGTGCCAGCAGTTCCACAGGGGCGGCCAAAAACATTCAGTACTTC; CDR3 protein: CASSSTGAAKNIQYF
D gene: -; clone size: -; V gene: TRBV7-6; J gene: TRBJ2-1; CDR3 DNA: TGTGCCAGCAGCCCCTTGGCGGGGGACACCTACAATGAGCAGTTCTTC; CDR3 protein: CASSPLAGDTYNEQFF
D gene: TRBD1; clone size: -; V gene: TRBV5-1; J gene: TRBJ2-7; CDR3 DNA: TGCGCCAGCAGCACGGGACAGGGTCCCTACGAGCAGTACTTC; CDR3 protein: CASSTGQGPYEQYF
D gene: -; clone size: -; V gene: TRBV28; J gene: TRBJ2-6; CDR3 DNA: TGTGCCAGCAGTTCCCTCAGCTCTGGGGCCAACGTCCTGACTTTC; CDR3 protein: CASSSLSSGANVLTF
D gene: -; clone size: -; V gene: TRBV5-6; J gene: TRBJ1-1; CDR3 DNA: TGTGCCAGCAGCTTGGATACAGGACGCACTGAAGCTTTCTTT; CDR3 protein: CASSLDTGRTEAFF
D gene: -; clone size: -; V gene: TRBV18; J gene: TRBJ2-7; CDR3 DNA: TGTGCCAGCTCACCAGGGGGCAGCTCCTACGAGCAGTACTTC; CDR3 protein: CASSPGGSSYEQYF
D gene: -; clone size: -; V gene: TRBV7-2; J gene: TRBJ1-4; CDR3 DNA: TGTGCCAGCAGCCTAGGACAGAGAGGAGAAAAACTGTTTTTT; CDR3 protein: CASSLGQRGEKLFF
D gene: -; clone size: -; V gene: TRBV4-2; J gene: TRBJ1-1; CDR3 DNA: TGTGCCAGCAGCCAAGGACCGACAACAGCGAACACTGAAGCTTTCTTT; CDR3 protein: CASSQGPTTANTEAFF
D gene: TRBD2; clone size: -; V gene: TRBV6-1; J gene: TRBJ2-1; CDR3 DNA: TGTGCCAGCAGTCAGACAGGGACTAGCGGGACCCTCTTCTTC; CDR3 protein: CASSQTGTSGTLFF
D gene: TRBD1; clone size: -; V gene: TRBV10-3; J gene: TRBJ1-2; CDR3 DNA: TGTGCCACACATTCCGGACAGGTTTTATATGGCTACACCTTC; CDR3 protein: CATHSGQVLYGYTF
D gene: TRBD1; clone size: -; V gene: TRBV30; J gene: TRBJ2-7; CDR3 DNA: TGTGCCTGGAGTGTAGGGGGCCCCGGGGACGAGCAGTACTTC; CDR3 protein: CAWSVGGPGDEQYF
D gene: -; clone size: few; V gene: TRBV29-1; J gene: TRBJ1-1; CDR3 DNA: TGCAGCGTGGCCCGAGGGAGGTTGAACACTGAAGCTTTCTTT; CDR3 protein: CSVARGRLNTEAFF
D gene: -; clone size: once; V gene: TRBV7-9; J gene: TRBJ2-5; CDR3 DNA: TGTGCCAGCACCCAGGCCGGGAGAGCAGGAGAGACCCAGTACTTC; CDR3 protein: CASTQAGRAGETQYF
D gene: -; clone size: -; V gene: TRBV6-6; J gene: TRBJ2-3; CDR3 DNA: TGTGCCAGCAGGCCACAAACGCAACCCACAGATACGCAGTATTTT; CDR3 protein: CASRPQTQPTDTQYF
D gene: TRBD1; clone size: -; V gene: TRBV5-1; J gene: TRBJ2-5; CDR3 DNA: TGCGCCAGCAGAGGGACAGGCGGAGAGACCCAGTACTTC; CDR3 protein: CASRGTGGETQYF
D gene: TRBD2; clone size: few; V gene: TRBV27; J gene: TRBJ2-7; CDR3 DNA: TGTGCCAGCAGTGTATCCACTAGCGGTTCCTACGAGCAGTACTTC; CDR3 protein: CASSVSTSGSYEQYF
D gene: -; clone size: -; V gene: TRBV20-1; J gene: TRBJ2-7; CDR3 DNA: TGCAGTGCTAGACTAGCATCCGAGCAGTACTTC; CDR3 protein: CSARLASEQYF
D gene: -; clone size: once; V gene: TRBV28; J gene: TRBJ2-7; CDR3 DNA: TGTGCCAGCAGTCAAATCTACGAGCAGTACTTC; CDR3 protein: CASSQIYEQYF
D gene: -; clone size: once; V gene: TRBV28; J gene: TRBJ1-6; CDR3 DNA: TGTGCCAGCAGTTTAACGGGGAACAATTCACCCCTCCACTTT; CDR3 protein: CASSLTGNNSPLHF
D gene: -; clone size: once; V gene: TRBV11-3; J gene: TRBJ2-2; CDR3 DNA: TGTGCCAGCAGCTTATCAGTCTTGAACACCGGGGAGCTGTTTTTT; CDR3 protein: CASSLSVLNTGELFF
D gene: -; clone size: -; V gene: TRBV6-5; J gene: TRBJ1-1; CDR3 DNA: TGTGCCAGCAGTGAAGCGGAAAGAACTTTCTTT; CDR3 protein: CASSEAERTFF
D gene: -; clone size: -; V gene: TRBV5-5; J gene: TRBJ2-3; CDR3 DNA: TGTGCCAGCAGCTTTGGAGACAGCCGAGATACGCAGTATTTT; CDR3 protein: CASSFGDSRDTQYF
D gene: -; clone size: once; V gene: TRBV19; J gene: TRBJ1-2; CDR3 DNA: TGTGCCAGTAGTATAGATCCAGAGCGTGGCTACACCTTC; CDR3 protein: CASSIDPERGYTF
D gene: -; clone size: -; V gene: TRBV21-1; J gene: TRBJ2-7; CDR3 DNA: TGTGCCAGCAGCAACGAGGAGGCGTGGACAGGGAGCTCCTACGAGCAGTACTTC; CDR3 protein: CASSNEEAWTGSSYEQYF
D gene: TRBD2; clone size: few; V gene: TRBV27; J gene: TRBJ2-7; CDR3 DNA: TGTGCCAGCAGTAGCGCGGGAGACGCCTACGAGCAGTACTTC; CDR3 protein: CASSSAGDAYEQYF
D gene: TRBD1; clone size: -; V gene: TRBV2; J gene: TRBJ1-2; CDR3 DNA: TGTGCCAGCAGTGAAAAACAGGGGGGTAACTATGGCTACACCTTC; CDR3 protein: CASSEKQGGNYGYTF
D gene: -; clone size: -; V gene: TRBV19; J gene: TRBJ2-1; CDR3 DNA: TGTGCCAGTAGAGCGGCCTACAATGAGCAGTTCTTC; CDR3 protein: CASRAAYNEQFF